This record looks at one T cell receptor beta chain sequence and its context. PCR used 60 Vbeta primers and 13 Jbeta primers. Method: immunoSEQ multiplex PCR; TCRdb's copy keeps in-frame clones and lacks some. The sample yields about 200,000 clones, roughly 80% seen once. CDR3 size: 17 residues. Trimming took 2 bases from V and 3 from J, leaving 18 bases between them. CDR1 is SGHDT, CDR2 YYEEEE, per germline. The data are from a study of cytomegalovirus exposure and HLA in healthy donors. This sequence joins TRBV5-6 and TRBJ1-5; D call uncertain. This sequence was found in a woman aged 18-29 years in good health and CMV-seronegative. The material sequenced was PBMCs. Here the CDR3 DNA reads TGTGCCAGCAGCTTCCCGATAATAGCGGGGTTCAATCAGCCCCAGCATTTT. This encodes CASSFPIIAGFNQPQHF. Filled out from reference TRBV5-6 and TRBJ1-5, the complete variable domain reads DAGVTQSPTHLIKTRGQQVTLRCSPKSGHDTVSWYQQALGQGPQFIFQYYEEEERQRGNFPDRFSGHQFPNYSSELNVNALLLGDSALYLCASSFPIIAGFNQPQHFGDGTRLSIL.